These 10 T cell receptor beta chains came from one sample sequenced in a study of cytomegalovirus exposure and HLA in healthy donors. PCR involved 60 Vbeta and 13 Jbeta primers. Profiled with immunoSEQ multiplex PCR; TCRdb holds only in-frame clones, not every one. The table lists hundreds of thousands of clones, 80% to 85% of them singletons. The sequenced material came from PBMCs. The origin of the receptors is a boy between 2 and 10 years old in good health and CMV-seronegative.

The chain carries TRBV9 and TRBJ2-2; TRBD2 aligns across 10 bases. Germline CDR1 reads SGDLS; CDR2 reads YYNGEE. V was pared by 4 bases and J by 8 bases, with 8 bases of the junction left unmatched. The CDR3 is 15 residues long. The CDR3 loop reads CASSTGLAAVGELFF. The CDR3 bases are TGTGCCAGCAGCACCGGACTAGCGGCAGTTGGGGAGCTGTTTTTT.

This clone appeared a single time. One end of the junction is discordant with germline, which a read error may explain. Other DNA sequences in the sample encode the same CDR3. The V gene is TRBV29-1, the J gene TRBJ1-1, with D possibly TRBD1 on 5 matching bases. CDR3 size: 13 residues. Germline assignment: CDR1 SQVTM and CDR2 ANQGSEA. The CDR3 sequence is CSVEGEVNTEAFF. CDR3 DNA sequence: TGCAGCGTGGAAGGGGAGGTTAACACTGAAGCTTTCTTT.

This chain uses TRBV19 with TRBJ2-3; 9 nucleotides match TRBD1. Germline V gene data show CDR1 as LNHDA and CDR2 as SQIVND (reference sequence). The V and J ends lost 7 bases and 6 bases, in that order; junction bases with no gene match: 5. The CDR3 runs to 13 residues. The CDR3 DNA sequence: TGTGCCAGTAACCCCGGGACAGGGGATACGCAGTATTTT. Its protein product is CASNPGTGDTQYF.

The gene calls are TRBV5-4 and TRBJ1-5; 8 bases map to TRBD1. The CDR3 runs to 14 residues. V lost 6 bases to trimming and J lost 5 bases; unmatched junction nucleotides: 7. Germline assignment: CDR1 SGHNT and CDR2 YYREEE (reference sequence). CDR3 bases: TGTGCCAGCACTGATTGGACAGGGCATCAGCCCCAGCATTTT. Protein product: CASTDWTGHQPQHF.

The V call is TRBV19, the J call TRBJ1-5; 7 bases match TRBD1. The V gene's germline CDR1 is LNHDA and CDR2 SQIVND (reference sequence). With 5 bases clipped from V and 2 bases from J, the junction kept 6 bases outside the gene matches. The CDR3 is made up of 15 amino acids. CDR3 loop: CASSHDREGNQPQHF. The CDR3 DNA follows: TGTGCCAGTAGTCACGACAGGGAAGGCAATCAGCCCCAGCATTTT.

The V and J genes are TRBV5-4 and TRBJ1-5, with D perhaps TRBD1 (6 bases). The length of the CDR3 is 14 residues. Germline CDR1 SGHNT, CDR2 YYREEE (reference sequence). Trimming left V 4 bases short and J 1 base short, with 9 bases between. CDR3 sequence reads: CASSSDRSNQPQHF. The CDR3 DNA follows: TGTGCCAGCAGCAGCGACAGGAGCAATCAGCCCCAGCATTTT. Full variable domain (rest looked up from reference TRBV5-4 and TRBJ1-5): ETGVTQSPTHLIKTRGQQVTLRCSSQSGHNTVSWYQQALGQGPQFIFQYYREEENGRGNFPPRFSGLQFPNYSSELNVNALELDDSALYLCASSSDRSNQPQHFGDGTRLSIL.

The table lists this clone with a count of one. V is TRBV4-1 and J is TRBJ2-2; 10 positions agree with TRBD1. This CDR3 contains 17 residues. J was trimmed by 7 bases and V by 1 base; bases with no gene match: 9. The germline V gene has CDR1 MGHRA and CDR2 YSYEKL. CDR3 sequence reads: CASSQAGDRGRHGELFF. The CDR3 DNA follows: TGCGCCAGCAGCCAAGCAGGAGACAGGGGGCGCCACGGGGAGCTGTTTTTT.

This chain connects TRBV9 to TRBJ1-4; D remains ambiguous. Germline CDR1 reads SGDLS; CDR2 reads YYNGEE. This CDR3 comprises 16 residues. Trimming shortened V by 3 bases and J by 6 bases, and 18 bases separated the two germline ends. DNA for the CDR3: TGTGCCAGCAGCGCCCCCCTGGGAGGGAAGGATGAAAAACTGTTTTTT. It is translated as CASSAPLGGKDEKLFF.

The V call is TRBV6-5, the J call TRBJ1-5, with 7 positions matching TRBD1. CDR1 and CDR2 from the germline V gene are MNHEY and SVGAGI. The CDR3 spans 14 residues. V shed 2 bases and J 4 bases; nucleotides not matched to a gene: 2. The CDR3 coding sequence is TGTGCCAGCAGTTACGACAGGGATAATCAGCCCCAGCATTTT. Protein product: CASSYDRDNQPQHF.

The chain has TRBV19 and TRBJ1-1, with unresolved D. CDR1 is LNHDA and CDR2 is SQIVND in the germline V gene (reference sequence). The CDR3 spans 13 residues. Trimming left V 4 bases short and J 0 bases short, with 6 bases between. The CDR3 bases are TGTGCCAGTAGTAGAGACTTGAACACTGAAGCTTTCTTT. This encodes CASSRDLNTEAFF.